Listed below are T cell receptor beta chains from one sample, sequenced in a study of blood T cell repertoires in COVID-19. The protocol was immunoSEQ multiplex PCR, while the TCRdb copy is restricted to in-frame clones and leaves out a portion. The sample carries approximately 180,000 clones, approximately 85% recorded once. The sequenced sample was peripheral blood. The receptors stem from a human donor with active or convalescent COVID-19. The donor label of this sample is uncertain. Both conserved end residues are part of each CDR3. D genes are given only for firm matches. Clone size is shown for a subset of rows, as once, few, many or a class of expanded clone.

D: .
J: TRBJ2-1
size: .
V: TRBV19
DNA: TGTGCCAGTAGTGGTTCCTCAAGGGGCAATGAGCAGTTCTTC
CDR3: CASSGSSRGNEQFF

D: .
J: TRBJ1-2
size: many
V: TRBV6-4
DNA: TGTGCCAGCAGGGTTCCCCCAGGAAGTAACTATGGCTACACCTTC
CDR3: CASRVPPGSNYGYTF

D: TRBD1
J: TRBJ2-6
size: .
V: TRBV10-3
DNA: TGTGCCATCAGTGTTGATACGAGACAGGGTGTAAGCTCTGGGGCCAACGTCCTGACTTTC
CDR3: CAISVDTRQGVSSGANVLTF

D: TRBD2
J: TRBJ2-7
size: few
V: TRBV4-1
DNA: TGCGCCAGCAGCCAAGGGAGCGGGGGGGTCTCCTACGAGCAGTACTTC
CDR3: CASSQGSGGVSYEQYF

D: .
J: TRBJ2-3
size: .
V: TRBV7-2
DNA: TGTGCCAGCAGCTTCCGACAGACAGATACGCAGTATTTT
CDR3: CASSFRQTDTQYF

D: TRBD2
J: TRBJ2-7
size: few
V: TRBV11-3
DNA: TGTGCCAGCAGCTTAAGATTTCGGACTAGCGGAAGCTCCTACGAGCAGTACTTC
CDR3: CASSLRFRTSGSSYEQYF

D: TRBD1
J: TRBJ1-2
size: .
V: TRBV7-9
DNA: TGTGCCAGCAGCTTTGGGACAGACACCGTAGGCTATGGCTACACCTTC
CDR3: CASSFGTDTVGYGYTF

D: TRBD1
J: TRBJ1-5
size: .
V: TRBV19
DNA: TGTGCCAGTAGTAGGGACAGGGTCGGGTTAGGCAATCAGCCCCAGCATTTT
CDR3: CASSRDRVGLGNQPQHF

D: TRBD2
J: TRBJ2-1
size: .
V: TRBV5-5
DNA: TGTGCCAGCAGCGACCTAGCGGGCTCCTACAATGAGCAGTTCTTC
CDR3: CASSDLAGSYNEQFF

D: .
J: TRBJ2-7
size: .
V: TRBV11-2
DNA: TGTGCCAGCAGCCCCTGGCGGGGCGGCGAGCAGTACTTC
CDR3: CASSPWRGGEQYF

D: TRBD2
J: TRBJ2-7
size: .
V: TRBV6-5
DNA: TGTGCCAGCAGTCCTGGGGGGGTCCCTGCGGAGCAGTACTTC
CDR3: CASSPGGVPAEQYF

D: .
J: TRBJ2-3
size: .
V: TRBV30
DNA: TGTGCCTGGAGTGTACTAGGACGGGACACAGATACGCAGTATTTT
CDR3: CAWSVLGRDTDTQYF

D: TRBD1
J: TRBJ2-7
size: .
V: TRBV5-1
DNA: TGCGCCAGCAGCTTGGTCGGACAGGGCTACGAGCAGTACTTC
CDR3: CASSLVGQGYEQYF

D: TRBD2
J: TRBJ2-1
size: .
V: TRBV15
DNA: TGTGCCACCAGCAGAGATAGTGGCGGGAGCGTCTACAATGAGCAGTTCTTC
CDR3: CATSRDSGGSVYNEQFF

D: TRBD2
J: TRBJ2-2
size: once
V: TRBV6-5
DNA: TGTGCCAGCAGTTACTCGCGACTAGCAGGGGAGCTGTTTTTT
CDR3: CASSYSRLAGELFF

D: TRBD1
J: TRBJ1-1
size: few
V: TRBV9
DNA: TGTGCCAGCAGCTTCAGAGGACAGGGAGGGGAAGCTTTCTTT
CDR3: CASSFRGQGGEAFF

D: .
J: TRBJ2-7
size: .
V: TRBV19
DNA: TGTGCCAGTAGTATGGCCCAGGGGTTCGCCCACGAGCAGTACTTC
CDR3: CASSMAQGFAHEQYF

D: .
J: TRBJ2-1
size: .
V: TRBV24-1
DNA: TGTGCCACCAGTGGTACAGGGTACAATGAGCAGTTCTTC
CDR3: CATSGTGYNEQFF

D: TRBD2
J: TRBJ2-2
size: .
V: TRBV7-6
DNA: TGTGCCAGCAGCATGGCGGGGGGGCGAACCGGGGAGCTGTTTTTT
CDR3: CASSMAGGRTGELFF

D: .
J: TRBJ2-6
size: few
V: TRBV29-1
DNA: TGCAGCGCTATGACAGATGTTGATTCTGGGGCCAACGTCCTGACTTTC
CDR3: CSAMTDVDSGANVLTF

D: TRBD2
J: TRBJ2-4
size: .
V: TRBV4-1
DNA: TGCGCCAGCAGCCAAGGACTAGCGGGGGGACTAGCCAAAAACATTCAGTACTTC
CDR3: CASSQGLAGGLAKNIQYF

D: .
J: TRBJ2-7
size: .
V: TRBV4-2
DNA: TGTGCCAGCAGCCGTGGGACATGGGAAGACTCTCTCTCCTACGAGCAGTACTTC
CDR3: CASSRGTWEDSLSYEQYF

D: TRBD2
J: TRBJ2-2
size: once
V: TRBV18
DNA: TGTGCCAGCTCACCTTACGGCGTAGCGGGGGACACCGGGGAGCTGTTTTTT
CDR3: CASSPYGVAGDTGELFF

D: TRBD2
J: TRBJ2-7
size: .
V: TRBV28
DNA: TGTGCCAGCACCGTGACGAGCGGGGGGTACTCCGAGCAGTACTTC
CDR3: CASTVTSGGYSEQYF

D: .
J: TRBJ1-5
size: few
V: TRBV2
DNA: TGTGCCAGCAGTGAGTCCCTTAGCAATCAGCCCCAGCATTTT
CDR3: CASSESLSNQPQHF

D: TRBD2
J: TRBJ2-1
size: .
V: TRBV6-6
DNA: TGTGCCAGCAGTTTACAAACTAGCGGGGACTACAATGAGCAGTTCTTC
CDR3: CASSLQTSGDYNEQFF

D: .
J: TRBJ2-2
size: .
V: TRBV5-1
DNA: TGCGCCAGCAGCTTAGACACAGGAAGTACAAGGGAGCTGTTTTTT
CDR3: CASSLDTGSTRELFF

D: TRBD2
J: TRBJ2-1
size: .
V: TRBV19
DNA: TGTGCCAGTAGTACCGGGACTAGCGGGAGGGGAGGTACCTACAATGAGCAGTTCTTC
CDR3: CASSTGTSGRGGTYNEQFF

D: TRBD1
J: TRBJ1-5
size: few
V: TRBV4-1
DNA: TGCGCCAGCAGCCCAGAAGCAGGGGGGTATAATCAACCCCAGCATTTT
CDR3: CASSPEAGGYNQPQHF

D: .
J: TRBJ1-2
size: few
V: TRBV11-2
DNA: TGTGCCAGTCGGGCCGGGGGTGGCTACACCTTC
CDR3: CASRAGGGYTF

D: .
J: TRBJ2-7
size: .
V: TRBV5-4
DNA: TGTGCCAGCAGCTTTTCCGGGAGCTACGAGCAGTACTTC
CDR3: CASSFSGSYEQYF